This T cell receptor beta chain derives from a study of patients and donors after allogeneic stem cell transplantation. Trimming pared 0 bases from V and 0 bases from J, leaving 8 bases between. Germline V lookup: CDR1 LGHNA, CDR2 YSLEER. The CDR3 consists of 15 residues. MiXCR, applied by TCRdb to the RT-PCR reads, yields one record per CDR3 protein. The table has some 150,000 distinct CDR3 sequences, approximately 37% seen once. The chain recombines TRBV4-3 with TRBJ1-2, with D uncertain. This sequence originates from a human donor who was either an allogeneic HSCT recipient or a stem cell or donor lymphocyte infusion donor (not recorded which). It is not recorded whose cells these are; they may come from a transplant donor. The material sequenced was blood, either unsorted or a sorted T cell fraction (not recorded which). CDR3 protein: CASSQDRGANYGYTF. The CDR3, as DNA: TGCGCCAGCAGCCAAGATCGGGGAGCTAACTATGGCTACACCTTC.